This T cell receptor beta chain was found in a study of T cells after yellow fever vaccination. Study context: Fractions with few cells were prepared using SMART-Seq v4 Ultra Low Input.

Per germline, CDR1 LNHNV and CDR2 YYDKDF (reference sequence). This CDR3 has 14 residues. Unmatched junction bases numbered 1, after V lost 3 bases and J lost 3 bases. TCRdb used MiXCR to reprocess the 5' RACE reads, holding one entry per CDR3 protein. Of about 320,000 distinct CDR3 sequences in the sample, about 4.5% were seen once. This clonotype came up many times. Sequences were derived from PBMCs, sampled 15 days after the yellow fever booster vaccination. The receptor was isolated from a man aged 18-30 years who received the YFV17D yellow fever vaccine. The chain links TRBV15 to TRBJ2-3; 9 positions match TRBD1. CDR3 residues: CATSRDRGTDTQYF. The CDR3 bases are TGTGCCACCAGCAGGGACAGGGGAACAGATACGCAGTATTTT.